This T cell receptor beta chain was observed in a study of beta chain features in type 1 diabetes. Trimming took 3 bases from V and 3 from J, leaving 6 bases between them. There are 13 residues in the CDR3. Germline V gene sequence: CDR1 SGHDN, CDR2 FVKESK. Every bit of the isolated RNA underwent reverse transcription, so sequencing read expressed TCRB transcripts. Clones were sequenced by immunoSEQ multiplex PCR, and TCRdb holds only the in-frame ones, with some missing. The sample contains over 650,000 clones, over 11% of which appear only once. Concerning this clone itself: Its antigen remains unidentified.

Overall study findings and caveats: Shortening that was moderate but significant affected the TCRB CDR3s of Type 1 diabetes patients in all four CD4+ subsets.

This clonotype was sampled from a man in his late teens or twenties with type 1 diabetes. The chain recombines TRBV14 with TRBJ2-1, with D unclear. The specimen was naive CD4+ T cells from blood. The DNA for the CDR3 is TGTGCCAGCAGCCAGCGCAACTACAATGAGCAGTTCTTC. Translated, it gives CASSQRNYNEQFF.